The TCR beta chain under discussion was sequenced for a study of blood T cell repertoires in COVID-19. At the level of the study: PBMCs, B-cell-depleted T cells, or T cells were the source of the cDNA or gDNA that made up the material.

TCRdb keeps only in-frame clones here, not all; method: immunoSEQ multiplex PCR. Found here are 75,000 to 95,000 clones, roughly 78% of them singletons; the top ten hold roughly 38%. The V end lost 0 bases, the J end lost 8 bases, and 10 bases lay between the germline ends. The CDR3 is made up of 14 amino acids. Germline values: CDR1 MNHEY, CDR2 SVGAGI. The gene calls are TRBV6-5 and TRBJ1-4; D gene ambiguous. The TCR sequence derives from a man aged 55-75 years with COVID-19, enrolled during active disease. Sequencing was carried out using peripheral blood. CDR3 sequence: CASSYSRLGEKLFF. CDR3 DNA: TGTGCCAGCAGTTACTCGCGACTTGGGGAAAAACTGTTTTTT.